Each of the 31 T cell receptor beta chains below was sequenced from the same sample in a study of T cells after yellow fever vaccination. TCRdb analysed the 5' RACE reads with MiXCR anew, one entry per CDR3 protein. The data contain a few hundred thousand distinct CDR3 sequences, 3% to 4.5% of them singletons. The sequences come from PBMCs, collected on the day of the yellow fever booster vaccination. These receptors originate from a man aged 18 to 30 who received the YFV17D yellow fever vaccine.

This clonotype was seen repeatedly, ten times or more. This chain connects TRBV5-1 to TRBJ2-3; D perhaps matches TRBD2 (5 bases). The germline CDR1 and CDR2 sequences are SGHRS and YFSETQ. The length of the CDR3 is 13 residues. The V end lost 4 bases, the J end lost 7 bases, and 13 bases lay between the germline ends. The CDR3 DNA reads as TGCGCCAGCAGCCCGGGATTGGTGAATACGCAGTATTTT. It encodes CASSPGLVNTQYF.

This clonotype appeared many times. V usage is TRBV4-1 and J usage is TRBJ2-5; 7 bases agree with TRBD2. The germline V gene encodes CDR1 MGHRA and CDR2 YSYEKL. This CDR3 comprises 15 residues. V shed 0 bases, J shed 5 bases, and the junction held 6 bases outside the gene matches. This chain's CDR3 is CASSQDGAGDETQYF. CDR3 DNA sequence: TGCGCCAGCAGCCAAGATGGGGCGGGGGACGAGACCCAGTACTTC.

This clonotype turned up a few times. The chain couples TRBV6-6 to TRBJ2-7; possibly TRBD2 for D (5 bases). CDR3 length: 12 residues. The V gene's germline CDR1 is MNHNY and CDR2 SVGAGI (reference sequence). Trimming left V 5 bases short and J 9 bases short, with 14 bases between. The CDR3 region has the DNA TGTGCCAGCAGTCCCAGTTCCGGAGGGCAGTACGTC. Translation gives CASSPSSGGQYV.

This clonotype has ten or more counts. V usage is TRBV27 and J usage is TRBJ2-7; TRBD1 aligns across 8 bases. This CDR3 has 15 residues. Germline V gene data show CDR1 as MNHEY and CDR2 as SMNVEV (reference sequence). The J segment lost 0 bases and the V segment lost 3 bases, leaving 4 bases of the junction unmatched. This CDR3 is CASSLGQGASYEQYF. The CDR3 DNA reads TGTGCCAGCAGTTTGGGTCAGGGGGCCTCCTACGAGCAGTACTTC.

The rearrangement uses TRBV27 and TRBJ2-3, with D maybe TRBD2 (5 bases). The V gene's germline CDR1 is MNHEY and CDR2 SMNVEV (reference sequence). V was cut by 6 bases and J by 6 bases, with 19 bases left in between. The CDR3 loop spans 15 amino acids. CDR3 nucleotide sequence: TGTGCCAGCAGACTCGCCGGTACTAGTTCGGATACGCAGTATTTT. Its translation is CASRLAGTSSDTQYF.

The CDR3 loop is CASRDPQEQETQYF. The CDR3 bases are TGCGCCAGCAGAGATCCCCAGGAGCAAGAGACCCAGTACTTC. The V and J genes are TRBV5-1 and TRBJ2-5; D call uncertain. The germline V gene encodes CDR1 SGHRS and CDR2 YFSETQ. The CDR3 contains 14 residues. The V end lost 5 bases, the J end lost 2 bases, and 13 bases lay between the germline ends.

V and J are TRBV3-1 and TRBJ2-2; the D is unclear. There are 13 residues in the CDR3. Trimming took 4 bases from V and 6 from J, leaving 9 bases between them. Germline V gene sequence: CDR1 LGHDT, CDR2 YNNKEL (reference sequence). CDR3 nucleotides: TGTGCCAGCAGCCCATCCCCCGCCGGGGAGCTGTTTTTT. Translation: CASSPSPAGELFF.

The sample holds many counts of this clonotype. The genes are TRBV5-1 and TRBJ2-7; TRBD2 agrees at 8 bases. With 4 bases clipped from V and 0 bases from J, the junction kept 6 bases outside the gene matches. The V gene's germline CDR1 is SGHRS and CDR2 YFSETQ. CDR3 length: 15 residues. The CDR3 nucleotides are TGCGCCAGCAGCCCCCTCGGGACTAGCTCCTACGAGCAGTACGTC. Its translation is CASSPLGTSSYEQYV.

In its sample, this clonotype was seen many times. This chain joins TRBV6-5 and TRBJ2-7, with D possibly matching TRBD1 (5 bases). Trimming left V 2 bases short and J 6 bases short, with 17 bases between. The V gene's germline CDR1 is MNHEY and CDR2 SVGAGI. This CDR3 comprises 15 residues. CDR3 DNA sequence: TGTGCCAGCAGTTACCGGCAGACAGCCGGTGTCGAGCAGTACTTC. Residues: CASSYRQTAGVEQYF.

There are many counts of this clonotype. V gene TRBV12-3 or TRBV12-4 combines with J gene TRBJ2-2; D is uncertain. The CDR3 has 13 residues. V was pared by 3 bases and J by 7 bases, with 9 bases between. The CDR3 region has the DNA TGTGCCAGCAGTTTCTTGCTAGGCGGGGAGCTGTTTTTT. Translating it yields CASSFLLGGELFF.

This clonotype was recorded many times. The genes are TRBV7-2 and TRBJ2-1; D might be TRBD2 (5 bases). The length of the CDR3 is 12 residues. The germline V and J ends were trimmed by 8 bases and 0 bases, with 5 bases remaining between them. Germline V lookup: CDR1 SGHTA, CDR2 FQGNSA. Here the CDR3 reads CASGSSYNEQFF. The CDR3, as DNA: TGTGCCAGCGGGAGCTCCTACAATGAGCAGTTCTTC.

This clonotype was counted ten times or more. Here the CDR3 DNA reads TGCGCCAGCAGCGGACAGGGAGCGGGCGAGCAGTACTTC. It yields the protein CASSGQGAGEQYF. V and J are TRBV5-1 and TRBJ2-7, with 8 nucleotides matching TRBD1. J was trimmed by 6 bases and V by 4 bases; bases with no gene match: 6. The germline V gene encodes CDR1 SGHRS and CDR2 YFSETQ. This CDR3 has 13 amino acids.

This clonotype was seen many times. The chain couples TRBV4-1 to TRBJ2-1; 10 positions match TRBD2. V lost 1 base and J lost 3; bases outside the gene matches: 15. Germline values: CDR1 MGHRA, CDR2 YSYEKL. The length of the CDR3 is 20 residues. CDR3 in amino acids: CASSQVWGLAGVTFYNEQFF. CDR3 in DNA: TGCGCCAGCAGCCAAGTCTGGGGGCTAGCGGGGGTAACCTTCTACAATGAGCAGTTCTTC.

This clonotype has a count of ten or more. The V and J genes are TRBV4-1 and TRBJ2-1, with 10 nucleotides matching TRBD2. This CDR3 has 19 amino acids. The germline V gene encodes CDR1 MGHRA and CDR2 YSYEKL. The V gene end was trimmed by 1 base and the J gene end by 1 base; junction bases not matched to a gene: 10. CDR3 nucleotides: TGCGCCAGCAGCCAAGTGGGCCTAGCGGGGGCTTGGTCCTACAATGAGCAGTTCTTC. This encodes CASSQVGLAGAWSYNEQFF.

The CDR3 nucleotides are TGTGCCAGCAGTCCGGACGACTACGAGCAGTACGTC. Its protein product is CASSPDDYEQYV. This chain joins TRBV28 and TRBJ2-7; D ambiguous. The CDR3 is 12 residues long. CDR1 MDHEN and CDR2 SYDVKM come from the germline V gene. Trimming took off 5 bases at V and 3 bases at J, with 8 bases between the two ends.

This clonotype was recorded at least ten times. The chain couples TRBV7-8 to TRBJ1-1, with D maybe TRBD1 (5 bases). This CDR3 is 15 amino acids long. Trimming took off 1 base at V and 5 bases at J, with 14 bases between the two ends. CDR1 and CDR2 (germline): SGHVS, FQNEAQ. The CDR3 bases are TGTGCCAGCAGCTTAGATGGGGGTTCTGGAACTGAAGCTTTCTTT. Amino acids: CASSLDGGSGTEAFF. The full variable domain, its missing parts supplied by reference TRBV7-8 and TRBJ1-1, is GAGVSQSPRYKVAKRGQDVALRCDPISGHVSLFWYQQALGQGPEFLTYFQNEAQLDKSGLPSDRFFAERPEGSVSTLKIQRTQQEDSAVYLCASSLDGGSGTEAFFGQGTRLTVV.

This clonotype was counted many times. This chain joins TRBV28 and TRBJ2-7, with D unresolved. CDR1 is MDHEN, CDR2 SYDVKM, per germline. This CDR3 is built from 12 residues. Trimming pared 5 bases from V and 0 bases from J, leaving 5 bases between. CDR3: CASSENSYEQYV. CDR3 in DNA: TGTGCCAGCAGTGAAAACTCCTACGAGCAGTACGTC.

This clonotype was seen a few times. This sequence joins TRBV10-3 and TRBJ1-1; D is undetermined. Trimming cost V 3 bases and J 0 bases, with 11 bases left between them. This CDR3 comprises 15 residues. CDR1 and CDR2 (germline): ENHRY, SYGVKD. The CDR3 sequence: CAISEGGRMNTEAFF. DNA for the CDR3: TGTGCCATCAGTGAAGGAGGGAGAATGAACACTGAAGCTTTCTTT.

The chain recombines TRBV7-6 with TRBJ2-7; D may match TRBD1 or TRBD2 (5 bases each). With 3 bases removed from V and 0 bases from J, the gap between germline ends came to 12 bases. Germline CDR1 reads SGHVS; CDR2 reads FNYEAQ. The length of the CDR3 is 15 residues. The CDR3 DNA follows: TGTGCCAGCAGCTTGTGGACGGGACCCTCCTACGAGCAGTACTTC. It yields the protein CASSLWTGPSYEQYF.

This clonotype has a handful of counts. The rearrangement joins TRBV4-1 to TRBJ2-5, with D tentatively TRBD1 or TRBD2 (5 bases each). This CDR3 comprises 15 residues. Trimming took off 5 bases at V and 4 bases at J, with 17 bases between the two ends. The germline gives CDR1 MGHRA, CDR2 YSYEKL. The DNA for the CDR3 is TGCGCCAGCAGCTACCGGGGCCAGGGTCGAGAGACCCAGTACTTC. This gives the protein CASSYRGQGRETQYF.

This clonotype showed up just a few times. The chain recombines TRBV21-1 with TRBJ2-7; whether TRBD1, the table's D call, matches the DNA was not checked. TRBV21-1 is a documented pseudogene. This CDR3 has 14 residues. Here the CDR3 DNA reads TGTGCCAGCAGCCCTTACGGGGGCCTTTACGAGCAGTACGTC. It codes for CASSPYGGLYEQYV.

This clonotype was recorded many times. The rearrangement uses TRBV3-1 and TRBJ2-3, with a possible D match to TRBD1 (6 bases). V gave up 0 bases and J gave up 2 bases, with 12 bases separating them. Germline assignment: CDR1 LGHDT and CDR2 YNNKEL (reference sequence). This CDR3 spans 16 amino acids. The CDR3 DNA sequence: TGTGCCAGCAGCCAAGAGGTAGGGGGAAACACAGATACGCAGTATTTT. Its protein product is CASSQEVGGNTDTQYF.

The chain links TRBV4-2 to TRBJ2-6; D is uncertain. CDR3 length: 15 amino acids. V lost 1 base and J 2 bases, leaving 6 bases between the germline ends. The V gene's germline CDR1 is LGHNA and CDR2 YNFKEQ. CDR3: CASSQGQTGANVLTF. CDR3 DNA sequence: TGTGCCAGCAGCCAAGGGCAGACTGGGGCCAACGTCCTGACTTTC.

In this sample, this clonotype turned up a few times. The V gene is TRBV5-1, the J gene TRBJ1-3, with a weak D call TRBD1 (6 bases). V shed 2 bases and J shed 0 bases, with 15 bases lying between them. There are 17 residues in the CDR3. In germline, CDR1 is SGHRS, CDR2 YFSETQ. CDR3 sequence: CASSFSGTPSSGNTIYF. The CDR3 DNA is TGCGCCAGCAGCTTTTCCGGGACACCGAGCTCTGGAAACACCATATATTTT. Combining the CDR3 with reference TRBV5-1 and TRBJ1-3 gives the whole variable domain KAGVTQTPRYLIKTRGQQVTLSCSPISGHRSVSWYQQTPGQGLQFLFEYFSETQRNKGNFPGRFSGRQFSNSRSEMNVSTLELGDSALYLCASSFSGTPSSGNTIYFGEGSWLTVV.

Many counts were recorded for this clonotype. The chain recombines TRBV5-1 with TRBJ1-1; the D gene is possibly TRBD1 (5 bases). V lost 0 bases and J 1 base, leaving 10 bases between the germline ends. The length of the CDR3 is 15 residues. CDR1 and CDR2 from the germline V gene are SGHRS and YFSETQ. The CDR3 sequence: CASSLERGPNTEAFF. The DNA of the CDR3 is TGCGCCAGCAGCTTGGAAAGGGGACCGAACACTGAAGCTTTCTTT.

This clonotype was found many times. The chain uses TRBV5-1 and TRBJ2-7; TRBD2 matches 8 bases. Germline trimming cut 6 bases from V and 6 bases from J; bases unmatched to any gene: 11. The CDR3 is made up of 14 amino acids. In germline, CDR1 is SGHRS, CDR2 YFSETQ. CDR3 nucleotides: TGCGCCAGCACCCGGGGGGGCCTTTTCGGCGAGCAGTACTTC. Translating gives CASTRGGLFGEQYF. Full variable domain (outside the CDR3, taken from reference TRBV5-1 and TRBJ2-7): KAGVTQTPRYLIKTRGQQVTLSCSPISGHRSVSWYQQTPGQGLQFLFEYFSETQRNKGNFPGRFSGRQFSNSRSEMNVSTLELGDSALYLCASTRGGLFGEQYFGPGTRLTVT.

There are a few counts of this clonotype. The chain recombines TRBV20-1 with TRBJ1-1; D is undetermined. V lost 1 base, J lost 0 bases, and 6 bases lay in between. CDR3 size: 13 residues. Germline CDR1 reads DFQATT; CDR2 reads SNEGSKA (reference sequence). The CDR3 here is CSARVSVNTEAFF. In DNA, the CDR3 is TGCAGTGCTAGAGTATCTGTGAACACTGAAGCTTTCTTT.

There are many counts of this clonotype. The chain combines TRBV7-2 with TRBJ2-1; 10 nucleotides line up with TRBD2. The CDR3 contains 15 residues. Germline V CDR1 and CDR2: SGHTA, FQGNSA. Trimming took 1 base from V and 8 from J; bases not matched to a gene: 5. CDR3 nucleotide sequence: TGTGCCAGCAGCTTAGGACTAGCGGGCCGAGATGAGCAGTTCTTC. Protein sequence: CASSLGLAGRDEQFF.

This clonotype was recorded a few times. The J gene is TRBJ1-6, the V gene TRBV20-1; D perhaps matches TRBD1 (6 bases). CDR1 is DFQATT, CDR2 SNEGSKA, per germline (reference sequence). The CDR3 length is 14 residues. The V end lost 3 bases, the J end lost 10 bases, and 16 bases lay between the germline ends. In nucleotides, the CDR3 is TGCAGTGCTAGCCCGCGGGGGGCGGACTCACCCCTCCACTTT. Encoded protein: CSASPRGADSPLHF.

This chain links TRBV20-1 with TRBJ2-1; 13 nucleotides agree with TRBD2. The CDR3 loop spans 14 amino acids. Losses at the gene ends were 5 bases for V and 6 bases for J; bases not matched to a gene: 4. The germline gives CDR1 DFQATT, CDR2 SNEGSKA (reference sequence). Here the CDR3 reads CSAGLAGATNEQFF. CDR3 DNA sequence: TGCAGTGCTGGACTAGCGGGGGCGACCAATGAGCAGTTCTTC.

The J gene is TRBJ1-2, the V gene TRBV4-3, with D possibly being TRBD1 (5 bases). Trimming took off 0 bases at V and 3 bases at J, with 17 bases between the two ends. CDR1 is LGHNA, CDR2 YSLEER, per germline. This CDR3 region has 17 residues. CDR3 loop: CASSQDLGAGFDYGYTF. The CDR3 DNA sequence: TGCGCCAGCAGCCAAGATCTCGGGGCCGGTTTCGACTATGGCTACACCTTC.